The sequence of this T cell receptor (beta chain) was determined in a study of T cells in Graves' hyperthyroidism and ophthalmopathy. Notes on the study in general: Among clonotypes expanded in thyroid above 0.001, most were also found in blood.

Any patient presenting with uncontrolled infection, other autoimmune disease, pregnancy or lactation was left out. Used for diagnoses were clinical symptoms, serum thyroxine and TRAb, thyroid ultrasound and orbital computed tomography. The PBMCs studied were ones that came from 8.5 to 10 ml fresh peripheral blood. Researchers took RNA transcripts and amplified the TCR beta CDR3 regions from them. Carried out on the TCR CDR3, a first-round RT-PCR used the HTBI primer set. TCRdb analysed the multiplex PCR reads with MiXCR anew, one entry per CDR3 protein. The profile shows 620,000 or so distinct CDR3 sequences, about 14% of them singletons. Per the germline V gene, CDR1 is SGHAT and CDR2 is FQNNGV. Trimming shortened V by 2 bases and J by 2 bases, and 4 bases separated the two germline ends. The CDR3 runs 14 residues. This clonotype has ten or more counts. What it binds is unknown.

Sequenced: blood. The source of this sequence is a woman between 50 and 59 years old with Graves' ophthalmopathy. This chain uses TRBV11-2 with TRBJ1-6, with D uncertain. CDR3 DNA: TGTGCCAGCAGCTTATTAGCCTATAATTCACCCCTCCACTTT. It encodes CASSLLAYNSPLHF.